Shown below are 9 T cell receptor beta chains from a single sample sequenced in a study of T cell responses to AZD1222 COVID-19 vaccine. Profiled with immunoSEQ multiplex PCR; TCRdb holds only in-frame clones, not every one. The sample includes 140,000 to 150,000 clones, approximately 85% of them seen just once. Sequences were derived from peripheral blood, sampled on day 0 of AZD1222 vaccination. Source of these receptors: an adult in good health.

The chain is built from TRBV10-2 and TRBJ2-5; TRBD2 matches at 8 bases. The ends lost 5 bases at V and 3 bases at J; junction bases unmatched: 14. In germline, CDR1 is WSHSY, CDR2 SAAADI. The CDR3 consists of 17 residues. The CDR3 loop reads CASSPTAYLSGEETQYF. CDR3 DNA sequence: TGCGCCAGCAGTCCTACCGCCTACCTTAGCGGGGAAGAGACCCAGTACTTC.

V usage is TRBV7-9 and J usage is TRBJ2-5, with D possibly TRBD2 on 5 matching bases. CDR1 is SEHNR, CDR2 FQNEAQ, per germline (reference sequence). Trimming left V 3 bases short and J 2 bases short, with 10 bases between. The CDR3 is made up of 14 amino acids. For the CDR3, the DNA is TGTGCCAGCAGCTTGGCAGGAGGTCAAGAGACCCAGTACTTC. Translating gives CASSLAGGQETQYF.

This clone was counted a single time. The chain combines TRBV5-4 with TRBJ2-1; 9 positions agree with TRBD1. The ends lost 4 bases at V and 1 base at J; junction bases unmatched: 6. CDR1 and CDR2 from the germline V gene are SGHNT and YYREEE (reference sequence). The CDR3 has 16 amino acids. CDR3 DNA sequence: TGTGCCAGCAGCCCGCCACAGGGGGCGTCCTACAATGAGCAGTTCTTC. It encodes CASSPPQGASYNEQFF.

This CDR3 is CASSQVRTAGGISPYNEQFF. For the CDR3, the DNA is TGTGCCAGCAGCCAAGTCAGGACAGCGGGAGGAATTAGTCCCTACAATGAGCAGTTCTTC. The V and J genes are TRBV3-1 (or the pseudogene TRBV3-2) and TRBJ2-1; TRBD2 aligns across 9 bases. This CDR3 has 20 residues. V shed 1 base and J 2 bases; nucleotides not matched to a gene: 15. In germline, CDR1 is LGHDT, CDR2 YNNKEL (reference sequence).

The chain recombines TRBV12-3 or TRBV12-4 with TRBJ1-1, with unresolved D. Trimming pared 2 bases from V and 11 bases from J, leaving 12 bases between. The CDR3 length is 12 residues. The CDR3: CASSLPGIRAFF. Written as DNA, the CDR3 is TGTGCCAGCAGTTTACCCGGGATTAGGGCTTTCTTT.

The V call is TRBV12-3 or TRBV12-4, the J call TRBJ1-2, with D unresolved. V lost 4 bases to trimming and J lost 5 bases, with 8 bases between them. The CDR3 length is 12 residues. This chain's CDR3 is CASSSLGYGYTF. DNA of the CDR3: TGTGCCAGCAGTTCCCTCGGGTATGGCTACACCTTC.

Here the CDR3 DNA reads TGTGCCAGCAGCTTAGGTGGGGGGGCGAATGAGCAGTTCTTC. Translated, it gives CASSLGGGANEQFF. The chain is built from TRBV11-2 and TRBJ2-1, with a weak D call TRBD2 (7 bases). Trimming pared 1 base from V and 7 bases from J, leaving 11 bases between. Germline assignment: CDR1 SGHAT and CDR2 FQNNGV. The CDR3 loop spans 14 amino acids.

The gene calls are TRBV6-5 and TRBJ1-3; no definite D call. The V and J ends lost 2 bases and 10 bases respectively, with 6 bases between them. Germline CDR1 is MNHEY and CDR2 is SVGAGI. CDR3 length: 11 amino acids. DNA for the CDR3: TGTGCCAGCAGTTACGCCGGGACCATATATTTT. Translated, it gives CASSYAGTIYF.

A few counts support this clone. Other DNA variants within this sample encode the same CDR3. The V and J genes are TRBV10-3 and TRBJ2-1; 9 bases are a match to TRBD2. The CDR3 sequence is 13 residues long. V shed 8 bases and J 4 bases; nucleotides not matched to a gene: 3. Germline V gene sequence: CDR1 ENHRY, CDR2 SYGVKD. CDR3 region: CAIAGGLYNEQFF. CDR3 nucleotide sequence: TGTGCCATCGCGGGGGGGCTTTACAATGAGCAGTTCTTC.